The 17 T cell receptor beta chains below all came from one sample that was sequenced in a study of T-cell reconstitution after alpha-beta-depleted transplantation in children (dated by TCRdb to the mid-2010s). Library preparation was by PCR. The instrument given in TCRdb is Illumina HiSeq 2500. To normalize quantification of the TCRbeta repertoire, the TCR libraries were built with molecular barcoding that relied on unique molecular identifiers. TCRdb itself trimmed the public reads at Q25 with fastp, ran MiXCR and retained productive beta chains. Identical CDR3 proteins give one entry, which carries the most common genes and DNA. Across this sample there are about 980,000 distinct CDR3 sequences, with about 29% seen only once. Roughly 28% of the sample is taken by the ten largest. This specimen's treatment or condition label, interpreted: allogeneic hematopoietic cell transplantation with graft depleted of TCRalphabeta T cells and CD19 B cells.

Sequencing used PBMCs, mostly from graft donor cells, obtained 360 days after TCRalphabeta/CD19-depleted stem cell transplant. The receptors were gathered from a boy under three years old who had a stem cell transplant for SCID, so the T cells may come from the graft donor.

This clonotype was seen a single time. The V and J genes are TRBV28 and TRBJ2-2; 11 nucleotides align to TRBD2. There are 15 residues in the CDR3. V lost 7 bases to trimming and J lost 4 bases; unmatched junction nucleotides: 5. Germline values: CDR1 MDHEN, CDR2 SYDVKM. For the CDR3, the DNA is TGTGCCAGCAATTATAGCGGGGGGGTCACCGGGGAGCTGTTTTTT. It encodes CASNYSGGVTGELFF.

J is TRBJ2-5 and V is TRBV20-1; D is unclear. This CDR3 spans 14 amino acids. The V end lost 5 bases, the J end lost 2 bases, and 15 bases lay between the germline ends. CDR1 is DFQATT, CDR2 SNEGSKA, per germline (reference sequence). The CDR3 region has the DNA TGCAGTGCTCAACCCGGACGGATACAAGAGACCCAGTACTTC. As protein: CSAQPGRIQETQYF.

The V gene is TRBV12-3 or TRBV12-4, the J gene TRBJ1-5; D ambiguous. Trimming pared 5 bases from V and 7 bases from J, leaving 21 bases between. This CDR3 contains 16 residues. The CDR3 nucleotides read TGTGCCAGCAGTGCAACCGGGCCCGGCTCACAGCAGCCCCAGCATTTT. This gives the protein CASSATGPGSQQPQHF.

There are a few counts of this clonotype. J is TRBJ2-7 and V is TRBV24-1; 8 bases align to TRBD1. V was clipped by 4 bases and J by 2 bases; unmatched bases: 9. Germline assignment: CDR1 KGHDR and CDR2 SFDVKD. This CDR3 has 16 residues. CDR3 DNA sequence: TGTGCCACCAGTGAAGGACAGGGATCCGTCGCCTACGAGCAGTACTTC. Translating it yields CATSEGQGSVAYEQYF.

The gene calls are TRBV5-1 and TRBJ2-7; D not resolved. Trimming pared 3 bases from V and 2 bases from J, leaving 18 bases between. CDR3 length equals 16 residues. Germline CDR1 SGHRS, CDR2 YFSETQ. The CDR3 sequence: CASSSASWTGAYEQYF. The CDR3 DNA reads as TGCGCCAGCAGCTCCGCCTCCTGGACGGGCGCCTACGAGCAGTACTTC. The complete variable domain, with remaining parts taken from reference TRBV5-1 and TRBJ2-7, reads KAGVTQTPRYLIKTRGQQVTLSCSPISGHRSVSWYQQTPGQGLQFLFEYFSETQRNKGNFPGRFSGRQFSNSRSEMNVSTLELGDSALYLCASSSASWTGAYEQYFGPGTRLTVT.

This chain connects TRBV6-1 to TRBJ2-3; the match to TRBD1 covers 8 bases. This CDR3 has 15 amino acids. The V gene's germline CDR1 is MNHNS and CDR2 SASEGT. V trimming: 4 bases; J trimming: 5 bases; junction bases outside the gene matches: 8. The CDR3 is CASSGTGMREDTQYF. The CDR3 DNA is TGTGCCAGCAGTGGGACAGGGATGAGAGAAGATACGCAGTATTTT.

V is TRBV7-8 and J is TRBJ2-5; D may be TRBD1 (5 bases). There are 18 residues in the CDR3. Trimming left V 3 bases short and J 1 base short, with 21 bases between. Germline-derived CDR1 and CDR2 are SGHVS and FQNEAQ. The CDR3 sequence is CASSFFSPFDSSQETQYF. CDR3 nucleotides: TGTGCCAGCAGCTTCTTTAGCCCCTTCGACAGCTCCCAAGAGACCCAGTACTTC.

The chain has TRBV4-1 and TRBJ2-2; 10 bases align to TRBD2. CDR1 and CDR2 from the germline V gene are MGHRA and YSYEKL. Trimming at V came to 1 base and at J to 0 bases, leaving 11 bases not matched to a gene. CDR3 length: 20 residues. The CDR3, as DNA: TGCGCCAGCAGCCAAGCAGGTCGCCTAGCGGGGGTTGCGAACACCGGGGAGCTGTTTTTT. It encodes CASSQAGRLAGVANTGELFF.

This clonotype has only a few counts. The chain recombines TRBV7-9 with TRBJ2-1, with 11 bases lining up with TRBD2. Germline V lookup: CDR1 SEHNR, CDR2 FQNEAQ (reference sequence). After removal of 2 bases from V and 7 bases from J, the junction contained 7 bases not matched to a gene. The CDR3 covers 16 residues. The DNA of the CDR3 is TGTGCCAGCAGCTTACCGGGACTAGCGGCGGGTAATGAGCAGTTCTTC. This gives the protein CASSLPGLAAGNEQFF.

This clonotype was picked up many times. The J gene is TRBJ2-1, the V gene TRBV7-2; D is unresolved. Germline V gives CDR1 SGHTA, CDR2 FQGNSA. Trimming cost V 5 bases and J 2 bases, with 13 bases left between them. CDR3 size: 15 residues. The DNA of the CDR3 is TGTGCCAGCAGCGTACGACTCAACCCCTACAATGAGCAGTTCTTC. Its translation is CASSVRLNPYNEQFF.

The chain carries TRBV20-1 and TRBJ1-1, with 8 bases identical to TRBD1. The CDR3 has 14 amino acids. The germline V gene encodes CDR1 DFQATT and CDR2 SNEGSKA (reference sequence). V trimming: 6 bases; J trimming: 3 bases; junction bases outside the gene matches: 9. In DNA, the CDR3 is TGCAGTGCCTATCCAGGACAGGGCGACACTGAAGCTTTCTTT. It yields the protein CSAYPGQGDTEAFF.

This clonotype has just a few counts. J is TRBJ1-1 and V is TRBV6-5, with a possible D match to TRBD1 (5 bases). Trimming shortened V by 5 bases and J by 3 bases, and 16 bases separated the two germline ends. This CDR3 has 15 residues. CDR1 is MNHEY and CDR2 is SVGAGI in the germline V gene. The CDR3 DNA reads as TGTGCCAGCAGTCACCCCCAGAGGGGATACACTGAAGCTTTCTTT. Residues: CASSHPQRGYTEAFF.

The chain employs TRBV12-5 and TRBJ1-1, with D tentatively TRBD1 (5 bases). V was clipped by 6 bases and J by 11 bases, with 13 bases between them. The CDR3 spans 11 residues. Germline V lookup: CDR1 LGHNT, CDR2 FRNRAP. The CDR3 loop is CASGTGGRAFF. CDR3 coding DNA: TGTGCTAGTGGCACTGGGGGTAGGGCTTTCTTT.

The rearrangement uses TRBV14 and TRBJ2-1; D is unclear. The CDR3 totals 12 residues. Germline V lookup: CDR1 SGHDN, CDR2 FVKESK. The V end lost 4 bases, the J end lost 7 bases, and 8 bases lay between the germline ends. The CDR3 protein is CASSPYLNEQFF. Written as DNA, the CDR3 is TGTGCCAGCAGCCCATACTTAAATGAGCAGTTCTTC.

J is TRBJ1-1 and V is TRBV2; D not certain. V lost 9 bases to trimming and J lost 6 bases, with 11 bases between them. The germline V gene encodes CDR1 SNHLY and CDR2 FYNNEI. The CDR3 loop spans 11 amino acids. The CDR3 here is CASQLGPEAFF. Here the CDR3 DNA reads TGTGCCAGTCAACTAGGTCCTGAAGCTTTCTTT.

This chain uses TRBV29-1 with TRBJ1-5; D uncertain. The germline V gene has CDR1 SQVTM and CDR2 ANQGSEA. Trimming took 6 bases from V and 3 from J, leaving 12 bases between them. This CDR3 is 13 amino acids long. In DNA form, the CDR3 reads TGCAGCGTGGCTGTGGGCGTCAATCAGCCCCAGCATTTT. Its translation: CSVAVGVNQPQHF.

The sample holds a few counts of this clonotype. This chain connects TRBV5-1 to TRBJ2-1, with 10 bases fitting TRBD1. This CDR3 comprises 16 residues. The J segment lost 6 bases and the V segment lost 1 base, leaving 7 bases of the junction unmatched. Germline V gives CDR1 SGHRS, CDR2 YFSETQ. CDR3 region: CASSLTYRTGGNEQFF. CDR3 DNA: TGCGCCAGCAGCTTGACTTACCGGACAGGGGGCAATGAGCAGTTCTTC. Drawing the rest from reference TRBV5-1 and TRBJ2-1, the complete variable domain is KAGVTQTPRYLIKTRGQQVTLSCSPISGHRSVSWYQQTPGQGLQFLFEYFSETQRNKGNFPGRFSGRQFSNSRSEMNVSTLELGDSALYLCASSLTYRTGGNEQFFGPGTRLTVL.